This TCR beta chain was recorded in a study of tumor-infiltrating lymphocytes in primary liver carcinoma. Study-level information: Each of the growths was stage T1-T3 N0M0, extending roughly 4.2 to 10 cm across.

Concerning this clonotype itself: The antigen is not known.

Study results and limitations: It was in tumors, not blood, that the top-250-clone fraction was significantly higher (p = 0.039). The overlap of tumor-adjacent and tumor-blood pairs was smaller than that of tumor region pairs.

A constant-region primer served to make TCR beta cDNA from around 540 ng total RNA. What produced the TCR beta libraries was three nested multiplex PCR rounds using slightly modified ARM-PCR. Forward primers for TRBV1-TRBV30 and a C-beta reverse primer served the first two PCR rounds, at roughly 10 cycles each. TCRdb itself ran the multiplex PCR reads through MiXCR, one entry per CDR3 protein. This sample carries over 250,000 distinct CDR3 sequences, 50% to 60% of them seen once, and the ten largest clones take about 15%. For blood RNA, unsorted whole blood served as the source, and germline DNA was extracted too. Patients were treatment-naive with chronic HBV infection. Germline V CDR1 and CDR2: SEHNR, FQNEAQ (reference sequence). The V and J ends lost 4 bases and 6 bases respectively, with 7 bases between them. CDR3 size: 12 residues.

What was sequenced was peripheral blood. The J gene is TRBJ2-1, the V gene TRBV7-9; D uncertain. The sequence derives from a woman in her twenties or thirties with primary liver carcinoma and hepatitis B virus infection. DNA of the CDR3: TGTGCCAGCAGCTACACGCCCAATGAGCAGTTCTTC. It is translated as CASSYTPNEQFF.